The next 5 T cell receptor beta chains were all read from a single sample in a study of shared clonotypes between healthy human individuals. TCRdb keeps only in-frame clones here, not all; method: immunoSEQ multiplex PCR. The table lists about 2 million clones, roughly 94% of them singletons. Terminally differentiated effector memory CD45RA+ cells were excluded from the naive CD8 cells, which were CD45RO-negative and positively selected for CCR7. Material: naive CD8+ T cells sorted from blood. Receptors were obtained from a young man in good health.

The chain joins TRBV9 to TRBJ2-5; D is ambiguous. Germline assignment: CDR1 SGDLS and CDR2 YYNGEE. This CDR3 contains 13 residues. The ends were cut back, 6 bases at V and 4 bases at J, with 13 bases in the middle. CDR3 nucleotide sequence: TGTGCCAGCAATGTGGACCTTGGAGAGACCCAGTACTTC. It translates to CASNVDLGETQYF.

The chain combines TRBV7-9 with TRBJ2-5, with 7 bases identical to TRBD1. Trimming cost V 6 bases and J 3 bases; bases outside gene matches: 10. This CDR3 is built from 15 residues. The germline gives CDR1 SEHNR, CDR2 FQNEAQ (reference sequence). The CDR3 sequence: CASRTSTGSEETQYF. Written as DNA, the CDR3 is TGTGCCAGCAGAACCTCGACAGGGAGTGAAGAGACCCAGTACTTC.

The chain is built from TRBV4-3 and TRBJ1-2; 11 bases map to TRBD1. This CDR3 region has 16 residues. V lost 0 bases to trimming and J lost 8 bases; unmatched junction nucleotides: 8. The germline CDR1 and CDR2 sequences are LGHNA and YSLEER. CDR3 nucleotide sequence: TGCGCCAGCAGCCAAGATCGGGGACAGGGGGGAATCGGCTACACCTTC. Its translation: CASSQDRGQGGIGYTF.

This clone appeared once. The rearrangement joins TRBV4-1 to TRBJ1-2; D is perhaps TRBD1 (6 bases). Between the trimmed V and J ends, which lost 2 bases and 2 bases, there was a span of 12 bases. The CDR3 consists of 15 residues. Germline CDR1 reads MGHRA; CDR2 reads YSYEKL. CDR3 amino acids: CASSQTRGGNYGYTF. CDR3 in DNA: TGCGCCAGCAGCCAAACACGAGGGGGGAACTATGGCTACACCTTC.

The J gene is TRBJ2-7, the V gene TRBV30, with D perhaps matching TRBD2 (6 bases). The germline V gene encodes CDR1 GTSNPN and CDR2 SVGIG (reference sequence). V was trimmed by 0 bases and J by 5 bases, leaving 20 bases between them. The CDR3 is made up of 16 amino acids. Written as DNA, the CDR3 is TGTGCCTGGAGTGTACAGTTGAGCGGAGGGAGCCACGAGCAGTACTTC. Translating it yields CAWSVQLSGGSHEQYF.